This T cell receptor beta chain was observed in a study of identical twins. General study results and limits: Abundant beta clonotypes from cord blood had fewer insertions, unlike memory repertoires, which showed none. For out-of-frame alpha sequences shared by twins, low generation probability was in excess.

The germline CDR1 and CDR2 sequences are SEHNR and FQNEAQ (reference sequence). The CDR3 covers 14 residues. With 4 bases clipped from V and 4 bases from J, the junction kept 4 bases outside the gene matches. This clonotype was seen just once. Its antigen is unidentified. The donors were all healthy and Caucasian. Template switching added a universal primer binding site, and final cDNA carried unique molecular identifiers. TCRdb analysed the 5' RACE reads with MiXCR anew, one entry per CDR3 protein. The sample includes some 460,000 distinct CDR3 sequences, 12% to 15% of them seen just once. The sample was also reused in another study, on yellow fever vaccine responses in identical twins.

This receptor was taken from a woman in her late teens or twenties in good health. V and J are TRBV7-9 and TRBJ2-4; 7 bases fit TRBD2. The sequenced sample consisted of CD4+ T cells sorted from blood. CDR3 amino acids: CASSSSGGKNIQYF. The CDR3 DNA sequence: TGTGCCAGCAGCTCATCCGGGGGGAAAAACATTCAGTACTTC.